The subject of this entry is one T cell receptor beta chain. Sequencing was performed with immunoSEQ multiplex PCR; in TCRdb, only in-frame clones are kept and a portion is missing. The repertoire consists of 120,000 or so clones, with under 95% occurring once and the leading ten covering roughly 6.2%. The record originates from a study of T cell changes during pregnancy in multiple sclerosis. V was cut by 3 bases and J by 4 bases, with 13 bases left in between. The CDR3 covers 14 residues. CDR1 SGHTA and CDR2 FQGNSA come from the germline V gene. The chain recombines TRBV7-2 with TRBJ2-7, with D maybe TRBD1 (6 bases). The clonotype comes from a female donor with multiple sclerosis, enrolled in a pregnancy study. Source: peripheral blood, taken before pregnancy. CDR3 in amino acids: CASSFLQGKYEQYF. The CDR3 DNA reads TGTGCCAGCAGCTTCCTGCAGGGGAAGTACGAGCAGTACTTC.